This T cell receptor (beta chain) came from a study of shared clonotypes between healthy human individuals. The V end was cut by 3 bases, the J end by 0 bases, with 6 bases between. This CDR3 comprises 14 residues. Germline V CDR1 and CDR2: SGHTA, FQGTGA. Clones were read by immunoSEQ multiplex PCR, and TCRdb kept only the in-frame ones, dropping some. The profile covers approximately 1.1 million clones, with approximately 78% appearing a single time and about 0.52% taken by the ten largest. Material: memory CD4+ T cells from PBMCs. This sample's subset: CD45RA-negative fraction. The source is a man aged 18-30 years in good health. Some clones in this sample may be carry-over from other donors' samples. The rearrangement uses TRBV7-3 and TRBJ2-1; D remains ambiguous. The CDR3 loop is CASSLMSSYNEQFF. As DNA, the CDR3 is TGTGCCAGCAGCTTGATGAGCTCCTACAATGAGCAGTTCTTC.